A selection of T cell receptor beta chains follows, all from one sample in a study of cytomegalovirus exposure and HLA in healthy donors. The data were produced by immunoSEQ multiplex PCR, yet TCRdb's version contains in-frame clones alone and is incomplete. The top ten hold 1.8% of the sample, which has approximately 130,000 clones, roughly 80% seen once. The source material was PBMCs. The receptors were gathered from a man younger than 30 in good health and CMV-seronegative. Each CDR3 is given with its conserved first and last residue. The D gene is left open where the match is weak. The listing skips clone size in some rows; elsewhere it reads once, few, many or a size class.

j_call: TRBJ1-6; d_call: NA; clone_size: few; v_call: TRBV6-1; cdr3_nt: TGTGCCAGTTTACAGGGATGGGATAATTCACCCCTCCACTTT; cdr3_aa: CASLQGWDNSPLHF
j_call: TRBJ2-7; d_call: NA; clone_size: NA; v_call: TRBV6-5; cdr3_nt: TGTGCCAGTACAGGGATTTTCTCCTACGAGCAGTACTTC; cdr3_aa: CASTGIFSYEQYF
j_call: TRBJ1-2; d_call: NA; clone_size: NA; v_call: TRBV4-2; cdr3_nt: TGTGTCAGCAGCCAAGATAACGCAGATGGCTACACCTTC; cdr3_aa: CVSSQDNADGYTF
j_call: TRBJ2-3; d_call: NA; clone_size: NA; v_call: TRBV2; cdr3_nt: TGTGCCAGCAAAAGGACCAGGGGCACAGATACGCAGTATTTT; cdr3_aa: CASKRTRGTDTQYF
j_call: TRBJ2-7; d_call: NA; clone_size: NA; v_call: TRBV14; cdr3_nt: TGTGCCAGCAGCCAAATTTCAGGGAAATACTACGAGCAGTACTTC; cdr3_aa: CASSQISGKYYEQYF
j_call: TRBJ1-5; d_call: TRBD1; clone_size: NA; v_call: TRBV5-6; cdr3_nt: TGTGCCAGCAGCTTGGCTGGCAGGGGGGATCAGCCCCAGCATTTT; cdr3_aa: CASSLAGRGDQPQHF
j_call: TRBJ2-7; d_call: NA; clone_size: NA; v_call: TRBV27; cdr3_nt: TGTGCCAGCACGAACGACAGGAACGAGGGTAGCTCCTACGAGCAGTACTTC; cdr3_aa: CASTNDRNEGSSYEQYF
j_call: TRBJ2-3; d_call: NA; clone_size: NA; v_call: TRBV9; cdr3_nt: TGTGCCAGCAGCGTATTAGCGTCTAGCACAGATACGCAGTATTTT; cdr3_aa: CASSVLASSTDTQYF
j_call: TRBJ2-2; d_call: NA; clone_size: NA; v_call: TRBV11-3; cdr3_nt: TGTGCCAGCAGCGCCGGGTCCACGACCGGGGAGCTGTTTTTT; cdr3_aa: CASSAGSTTGELFF
j_call: TRBJ2-1; d_call: NA; clone_size: few; v_call: TRBV7-8; cdr3_nt: TGTGCCAGTATGGAGGGGATCGATGAGCAGTTCTTC; cdr3_aa: CASMEGIDEQFF
j_call: TRBJ1-5; d_call: NA; clone_size: NA; v_call: TRBV7-8; cdr3_nt: TGTGCCAGCAGCTTGAGGGGGGGAAATCAGCCCCAGCATTTT; cdr3_aa: CASSLRGGNQPQHF
j_call: TRBJ2-3; d_call: NA; clone_size: NA; v_call: TRBV27; cdr3_nt: TGTGCCAGCAGTTTCCTGCAGGGTCTTAGCACAGATACGCAGTATTTT; cdr3_aa: CASSFLQGLSTDTQYF
j_call: TRBJ2-2; d_call: NA; clone_size: NA; v_call: TRBV18; cdr3_nt: TGTGCCAGCTCACCAAGGGGCACCGGGGAGCTGTTTTTT; cdr3_aa: CASSPRGTGELFF
j_call: TRBJ1-4; d_call: NA; clone_size: NA; v_call: TRBV10-1; cdr3_nt: TGCGCCAGCCTAGCGGGAGAACATGAAAAACTGTTTTTT; cdr3_aa: CASLAGEHEKLFF
j_call: TRBJ2-3; d_call: TRBD2; clone_size: NA; v_call: TRBV10-3; cdr3_nt: TGTGCCATCAGTGATCCTAGCGGGGGATCAGATACGCAGTATTTT; cdr3_aa: CAISDPSGGSDTQYF
j_call: TRBJ1-5; d_call: NA; clone_size: NA; v_call: TRBV7-3; cdr3_nt: TGTGCCAGCAGCCCCCGACATTTAGGGGTCAATCAGCCCCAGCATTTT; cdr3_aa: CASSPRHLGVNQPQHF
j_call: TRBJ1-4; d_call: TRBD1; clone_size: NA; v_call: TRBV15; cdr3_nt: TGTGCCACCAGCAGAAAGAGACAGGGCGGTGAAAAACTGTTTTTT; cdr3_aa: CATSRKRQGGEKLFF
j_call: TRBJ2-5; d_call: TRBD2; clone_size: NA; v_call: TRBV9; cdr3_nt: TGTGCCAGCAGCACCCCAGCGGGGGGCCAGGAGACCCAGTACTTC; cdr3_aa: CASSTPAGGQETQYF
j_call: TRBJ2-7; d_call: NA; clone_size: NA; v_call: TRBV27; cdr3_nt: TGTGCCAGCAGTTTAGGTCGGGGGACGGCCTACGAGCAGTACTTC; cdr3_aa: CASSLGRGTAYEQYF
j_call: TRBJ2-3; d_call: NA; clone_size: NA; v_call: TRBV6-8; cdr3_nt: TGTGCCAGCACTCCAAGAGCGCAGTATTTT; cdr3_aa: CASTPRAQYF
j_call: TRBJ1-2; d_call: NA; clone_size: NA; v_call: TRBV13; cdr3_nt: TGTGCCAGCAGCTCCCCGGACAGAAATGGCTACACCTTC; cdr3_aa: CASSSPDRNGYTF
j_call: TRBJ1-1; d_call: TRBD1; clone_size: NA; v_call: TRBV5-1; cdr3_nt: TGCGCCAGCAGCCAACAGGGGGCTGGGAACACTGAAGCTTTCTTT; cdr3_aa: CASSQQGAGNTEAFF
j_call: TRBJ2-5; d_call: NA; clone_size: few; v_call: TRBV19; cdr3_nt: TGTGCCAGTAGTACACGGGGACAAGAGACCCAGTACTTC; cdr3_aa: CASSTRGQETQYF
j_call: TRBJ1-3; d_call: NA; clone_size: few; v_call: TRBV7-2; cdr3_nt: TGTGCCAGCAGCCCCCGAGGAGGGACTGGAAACACCATATATTTT; cdr3_aa: CASSPRGGTGNTIYF
j_call: TRBJ2-7; d_call: NA; clone_size: few; v_call: TRBV13; cdr3_nt: TGTGCCAGCAGCTTCCGATCGGTTCTCTTCTACGAGCAGTACTTC; cdr3_aa: CASSFRSVLFYEQYF
j_call: TRBJ2-3; d_call: TRBD2; clone_size: once; v_call: TRBV4-2; cdr3_nt: TGTGCCAGCAGCGCCGAATGGAAGCGGGGGTCAGATACGCAGTATTTT; cdr3_aa: CASSAEWKRGSDTQYF
j_call: TRBJ1-2; d_call: NA; clone_size: NA; v_call: TRBV19; cdr3_nt: TGTGCCAGTAGTCAACCGGGAGGGCCCTATGGCTACACCTTC; cdr3_aa: CASSQPGGPYGYTF
j_call: TRBJ2-5; d_call: NA; clone_size: NA; v_call: TRBV5-1; cdr3_nt: TGCGCCAGCAGCTTGATGCCGACAAACCAAGAGACCCAGTACTTC; cdr3_aa: CASSLMPTNQETQYF
j_call: TRBJ1-5; d_call: TRBD1; clone_size: NA; v_call: TRBV19; cdr3_nt: TGTGCCAGTAGTAACAAACAGGGGAGTAGCAATCAGCCCCAGCATTTT; cdr3_aa: CASSNKQGSSNQPQHF
j_call: TRBJ2-3; d_call: TRBD1; clone_size: few; v_call: TRBV28; cdr3_nt: TGTGCCAGCTTAGGGGGCTTGGGAGATACGCAGTATTTT; cdr3_aa: CASLGGLGDTQYF
j_call: TRBJ2-7; d_call: NA; clone_size: few; v_call: TRBV6-1; cdr3_nt: TGTGCCAGCAGTGAAGCCGCAGGGGTCGAGCAGTACTTC; cdr3_aa: CASSEAAGVEQYF
j_call: TRBJ2-5; d_call: TRBD2; clone_size: NA; v_call: TRBV5-8; cdr3_nt: TGTGCCAGCAGCGCGGGGGGCAGGGTTCAAGAGACCCAGTACTTC; cdr3_aa: CASSAGGRVQETQYF
j_call: TRBJ1-1; d_call: TRBD1; clone_size: few; v_call: TRBV5-4; cdr3_nt: TGTGCCAGCAGCTTGGGACAGGGTCAGAACACTGAAGCTTTCTTT; cdr3_aa: CASSLGQGQNTEAFF
j_call: TRBJ2-7; d_call: TRBD2; clone_size: NA; v_call: TRBV10-3; cdr3_nt: TGTGCCATCAGTGAGTCGGGAACAACTAGCGGCGGCTACGAGCAGTACTTC; cdr3_aa: CAISESGTTSGGYEQYF
j_call: TRBJ1-2; d_call: NA; clone_size: NA; v_call: TRBV7-9; cdr3_nt: TGTGCCAGCACGGCAGGGGCCTCCTATGGCTACACCTTC; cdr3_aa: CASTAGASYGYTF
j_call: TRBJ2-5; d_call: TRBD2; clone_size: NA; v_call: TRBV4-2; cdr3_nt: TGTGCCAGCGGGCTCACTGGCGGGGGAGGTGAGACCCAGTACTTC; cdr3_aa: CASGLTGGGGETQYF
j_call: TRBJ2-1; d_call: TRBD1; clone_size: NA; v_call: TRBV5-8; cdr3_nt: TGTGCCAGCACCTTTTTAGACAGGGGGGCAGTCGGTGACAATGAGCAGTTCTTC; cdr3_aa: CASTFLDRGAVGDNEQFF
j_call: TRBJ2-5; d_call: NA; clone_size: NA; v_call: TRBV7-9; cdr3_nt: TGTGCCAGCAGCTTTCAACGGGGGATATTCCAAGAGACCCAGTACTTC; cdr3_aa: CASSFQRGIFQETQYF
j_call: TRBJ2-7; d_call: NA; clone_size: NA; v_call: TRBV4-2; cdr3_nt: TGTGCCAGCAGCCAAGATCGCGGCTACGAGCAGTACTTC; cdr3_aa: CASSQDRGYEQYF
j_call: TRBJ2-7; d_call: NA; clone_size: few; v_call: TRBV5-6; cdr3_nt: TGTGCCAGCAGCCTTTGGACAGCCTCCTACGAGCAGTACTTC; cdr3_aa: CASSLWTASYEQYF
j_call: TRBJ2-3; d_call: NA; clone_size: NA; v_call: TRBV7-9; cdr3_nt: TGTGCCAGCAGCAAAACATGGCCAGATACGCAGTATTTT; cdr3_aa: CASSKTWPDTQYF
j_call: TRBJ2-1; d_call: TRBD1; clone_size: NA; v_call: TRBV2; cdr3_nt: TGTGCCAGCAGACGGGACAGGGGGGAGAATGAGCAGTTCTTC; cdr3_aa: CASRRDRGENEQFF
j_call: TRBJ1-1; d_call: TRBD1; clone_size: few; v_call: TRBV6-5; cdr3_nt: TGTGCCAGCAGTTACGGACAGGGGAGCACTGAAGCTTTCTTT; cdr3_aa: CASSYGQGSTEAFF
j_call: TRBJ1-5; d_call: TRBD1; clone_size: few; v_call: TRBV2; cdr3_nt: TGTGCCAGCAGCCAGGGGGTAGGTAATCAGCCCCAGCATTTT; cdr3_aa: CASSQGVGNQPQHF
j_call: TRBJ2-2; d_call: TRBD2; clone_size: once; v_call: TRBV4-3; cdr3_nt: TGCGCCAGCAGCCCTCAAGGACTAGCGGGGGACCTGAACACCGGGGAGCTGTTTTTT; cdr3_aa: CASSPQGLAGDLNTGELFF
j_call: TRBJ1-1; d_call: NA; clone_size: once; v_call: TRBV27; cdr3_nt: TGTGCCAGCAGTTTACGCGCCCCTGGGAGGGCGAACACTGAAGCTTTCTTT; cdr3_aa: CASSLRAPGRANTEAFF
j_call: TRBJ1-2; d_call: NA; clone_size: NA; v_call: TRBV4-3; cdr3_nt: TGCGCCAGCAGCCAAGATAGGGGGGGAAGCGATGGCTACACCTTC; cdr3_aa: CASSQDRGGSDGYTF
j_call: TRBJ1-1; d_call: NA; clone_size: NA; v_call: TRBV5-5; cdr3_nt: TGTGCCAGCAGCTTAGGAGGGTCCCCCATGAACACTGAAGCTTTCTTT; cdr3_aa: CASSLGGSPMNTEAFF
j_call: TRBJ2-3; d_call: TRBD2; clone_size: NA; v_call: TRBV29-1; cdr3_nt: TGCAGCGCTACTAGCGGGGGTTACACAGATACGCAGTATTTT; cdr3_aa: CSATSGGYTDTQYF